Many counts were recorded for the clone carrying this T cell receptor beta chain. Its antigen remains unknown. This sample is part of a study of T cell responses to AZD1222 COVID-19 vaccine. The CDR3 contains 15 residues. Germline CDR1 reads MNHNS; CDR2 reads SASEGT. Trimming took 3 bases from V and 6 from J; bases not matched to a gene: 5. Profiling relied on immunoSEQ multiplex PCR, and the TCRdb table lists in-frame clones only, not all of them. The sample comprises approximately 180,000 clones, roughly 88% of which are singletons, and approximately 7.7% rests with the top ten. General study findings and limits: Mapped onto spike, vaccine-associated CD4 TCRs spanned it and were dominant at 160-218 and 743-854.

This specimen consisted of peripheral blood, obtained on day 0 of AZD1222 vaccination. This chain uses TRBV6-1 with TRBJ2-1; 10 nucleotides line up with TRBD2. This clonotype was sampled from an adult in good health. The CDR3 DNA follows: TGTGCCAGCAGTGAGGAAGCGGGGGGGGCCAATGAGCAGTTCTTC. Translating gives CASSEEAGGANEQFF.